A single sample is the source of the 3 T cell receptor beta chains below, sequenced in a study of T-cell memory formation after mild COVID-19. A single record per CDR3 protein comes from TCRdb applying MiXCR to the 5' RACE reads. The sample lists roughly 350,000 distinct CDR3 sequences, roughly 13% seen once, with 20% to 25% in the top ten. The sample consisted of PBMCs or a T cell subset sorted from them (not recorded which). The receptors here all came from a man aged 18 to 29 who had mild COVID-19 (a few samples of this study predate the infection). Cell type and time point are not known.

The chain links TRBV3-1 to TRBJ1-5, with D maybe TRBD1 (5 bases). CDR3 length equals 17 residues. V dropped 0 bases and J dropped 3 bases, with 15 bases sitting between them. The germline V gene encodes CDR1 LGHDT and CDR2 YNNKEL (reference sequence). CDR3 sequence: CASSQDRGTTPNQPQHF. In DNA, the CDR3 is TGTGCCAGCAGCCAAGATCGGGGCACGACTCCCAATCAGCCCCAGCATTTT. Drawing the rest from reference TRBV3-1 and TRBJ1-5, the complete variable domain is DTAVSQTPKYLVTQMGNDKSIKCEQNLGHDTMYWYKQDSKKFLKIMFSYNNKELIINETVPNRFSPKSPDKAHLNLHINSLELGDSAVYFCASSQDRGTTPNQPQHFGDGTRLSIL.

The J gene is TRBJ2-7, the V gene TRBV18, with a weak D call TRBD2 (6 bases). The CDR3 is 13 residues long. Germline lookup yields CDR1 KGHSH and CDR2 LQKENI. V lost 3 bases to trimming and J lost 6 bases, with 12 bases between them. In DNA, the CDR3 is TGTGCCAGCTCACCGCACCGGGACTCCGAGCAGTACTTC. Protein sequence: CASSPHRDSEQYF.

This chain joins TRBV5-1 and TRBJ1-1, with no clear D. CDR1 and CDR2 (germline): SGHRS, YFSETQ. The length of the CDR3 is 15 residues. V gave up 0 bases and J gave up 4 bases, with 13 bases separating them. This CDR3 is CASSLGGSAGTEAFF. The CDR3, as DNA: TGCGCCAGCAGCTTGGGGGGATCGGCGGGCACTGAAGCTTTCTTT.